This is a list of T cell receptor beta chains from one sample in a study of control samples from healthy donors and cancer patients. TCRdb keeps only in-frame clones here, not all; method: immunoSEQ multiplex PCR. In the table there are about 63,000 clones, almost 85% of which are singletons. The sample comprised blood. Receptors were obtained from a man aged 35-49 years in good health. The CDR3 runs from the conserved cysteine through the conserved F or W. A D gene is named only where the DNA matches it firmly. Clone size is given for some rows only: seen once, a few or many times, or a class if the clone is expanded.

size,D,J,V,DNA,CDR3
NA,NA,TRBJ1-1,TRBV18,TGTGCCAGCTCACAGGCAAAGTACACTGAAGCTTTCTTT,CASSQAKYTEAFF
NA,NA,TRBJ2-2,TRBV9,TGTGCCAGCAGCGTCGGGTGGACCGGGGAGCTGTTTTTT,CASSVGWTGELFF
once,NA,TRBJ2-2,TRBV2,TGTGCCAGCAAGTTGTACGGCGGCGGGGAGCTGTTTTTT,CASKLYGGGELFF
NA,TRBD2,TRBJ2-3,TRBV7-2,TGTGCCAGCAGCTTGCGTACGGGGGGGCCCGATACGCAGTATTTT,CASSLRTGGPDTQYF
NA,TRBD2,TRBJ2-1,TRBV3-1/TRBV3-2,TGTGCCAGCAGCCCAGGGTGGCTAGCGGGAGGCAATGAGCAGTTCTTC,CASSPGWLAGGNEQFF
NA,TRBD1,TRBJ2-7,TRBV15,TGTGCCACCAGCAGAGATTTAGCTATAGGGACAGCCACCTACGAGCAGTACTTC,CATSRDLAIGTATYEQYF
NA,NA,TRBJ2-7,TRBV7-9,TGTGCCAGCAGCACACGAATGGGGCAGGGTAACTACGAGCAGTACTTC,CASSTRMGQGNYEQYF
NA,NA,TRBJ1-3,TRBV3-1/TRBV3-2,TGTGCCAGCAGCCTTTGGACGGAGCCCAACACCATATATTTT,CASSLWTEPNTIYF
NA,TRBD1,TRBJ2-2,TRBV7-8,TGTGCCAGCAGCTTCAGGGACAGGTCTAACACCGGGGAGCTGTTTTTT,CASSFRDRSNTGELFF
NA,TRBD2,TRBJ2-1,TRBV11-2,TGTGCCAGCAGCTTAGGTGCGGGAGGGCCCAATGAGCAGTTCTTC,CASSLGAGGPNEQFF
NA,TRBD2,TRBJ2-2,TRBV9,TGTGCCAGCAGCAGACTAGCGGGACGGAACACCGGGGAGCTGTTTTTT,CASSRLAGRNTGELFF
once,NA,TRBJ1-6,TRBV3-1/TRBV3-2,TGTGCCAGCAGCCATCGACAGTATTCACCCCTCCACTTT,CASSHRQYSPLHF
NA,NA,TRBJ2-5,TRBV24-1,TGTGCCACCAGTGATCCGACAGCCTACCAAGAGACCCAGTACTTC,CATSDPTAYQETQYF
NA,NA,TRBJ2-1,TRBV3-1/TRBV3-2,TGTGCCAGCAGCCAAGATCGGATGGGATACAATGAGCAGTTCTTC,CASSQDRMGYNEQFF
NA,TRBD1,TRBJ2-7,TRBV7-2,TGTGCCAGCAGCTTTGGCAGGGGGTCCAACGAGCAGTACTTC,CASSFGRGSNEQYF
NA,NA,TRBJ1-3,TRBV4-2,TGTGCCAGCAGCCCCGGCACTGGAAACACCATATATTTT,CASSPGTGNTIYF
NA,NA,TRBJ1-2,TRBV12-3/TRBV12-4,TGTGCCAGCAGCCCCTCCGACAGCTATGGCTACACCTTC,CASSPSDSYGYTF
NA,NA,TRBJ2-7,TRBV7-9,TGTGCCAGCAGCTTCGACGGACCCTACGAGCAGTACTTC,CASSFDGPYEQYF
NA,TRBD1,TRBJ1-2,TRBV28,TGTGCCAGCCTACTTGACAGGGACTATGGCTACACCTTC,CASLLDRDYGYTF
NA,NA,TRBJ1-3,TRBV4-3,TGCGCCAGCAGCCAGGACGAATGGGCTGGAAACACCATATATTTT,CASSQDEWAGNTIYF
NA,NA,TRBJ2-3,TRBV11-2,TGTGCCAGCAGCCCGGGATTGACTAGTCGGGGCACAGATACGCAGTATTTT,CASSPGLTSRGTDTQYF
NA,TRBD1,TRBJ1-5,TRBV5-6,TGTGCCAGCAGCTTGGGCAGGGGGCATCAGCCCCAGCATTTT,CASSLGRGHQPQHF
NA,TRBD2,TRBJ2-3,TRBV4-2,TGTGCCAGCAGCCAAGAACTAGCGGGAGGGCCGGGGCGCACAGATACGCAGTATTTT,CASSQELAGGPGRTDTQYF
NA,TRBD1,TRBJ1-4,TRBV7-9,TGTGCCAGCAGTCTAATCCGGGGACAGGGCAGATTAGTTGAAAAACTGTTTTTT,CASSLIRGQGRLVEKLFF
NA,TRBD1,TRBJ1-5,TRBV10-3,TGTGCCATCAGTGTGGGGGACAGGGATCAGCCCCAGCATTTT,CAISVGDRDQPQHF
NA,NA,TRBJ2-7,TRBV2,TGTGCCAGCAGTGATATAGGCGGGGGCCCGTCCTACGAGCAGTACTTC,CASSDIGGGPSYEQYF
few,TRBD2,TRBJ2-2,TRBV7-3,TGTGCCAGCAGCTTAAGGGCGGGGACTAGCGGCGGCACCGGGGAGCTGTTTTTT,CASSLRAGTSGGTGELFF
NA,NA,TRBJ2-5,TRBV4-3,TGCGCCAGCAGCCTTCAGGCCACCGGAAAGGGGGAGACCCAGTACTTC,CASSLQATGKGETQYF
NA,NA,TRBJ1-3,TRBV29-1,TGCAGCGTTGTGGGTCGACTCACTGGAAACACCATATATTTT,CSVVGRLTGNTIYF
NA,NA,TRBJ1-6,TRBV2,TGTGCCAGCAGTGAGGACGGCTTACTGGTTAGGTCACCCCTCCACTTT,CASSEDGLLVRSPLHF
NA,TRBD1,TRBJ1-5,TRBV19,TGTGCCAGTAGAATGACAGGGGCGGTTCAGCCCCAGCATTTT,CASRMTGAVQPQHF
once,NA,TRBJ2-5,TRBV15,TGTGCCACCCGGAGGGCAGGGGAGGAGACCCAGTACTTC,CATRRAGEETQYF
NA,NA,TRBJ1-1,TRBV19,TGTGCCACAAAACGGGAATTGAACACTGAAGCTTTCTTT,CATKRELNTEAFF
NA,NA,TRBJ1-2,TRBV28,TGTGCCAGCAGTTCCCCCAACTCGGATGGCTACACCTTC,CASSSPNSDGYTF
few,NA,TRBJ2-7,TRBV28,TGTGCCAGCAGCCCGGACAGTTACGAGCAGTACTTC,CASSPDSYEQYF
once,TRBD1,TRBJ1-5,TRBV10-3,TGTGCCATCAGGACCCAGGGGGATGGTCAGCCCCAGCATTTT,CAIRTQGDGQPQHF
NA,NA,TRBJ1-6,TRBV7-9,TGTGCCAGCAGCCCCTTAGGGGTAGGTTCACCCCTCCACTTT,CASSPLGVGSPLHF
once,NA,TRBJ2-1,TRBV19,TGTGCCAGTAGTATGGCGGGACCTCACAATGAGCAGTTCTTC,CASSMAGPHNEQFF
NA,NA,TRBJ1-5,TRBV6-2/TRBV6-3,TGTGCCAGCAGTTACGGGCAGGCCTCGCAGCCCCAGCATTTT,CASSYGQASQPQHF
once,NA,TRBJ2-5,TRBV5-1,TGCGCCAGCAGCTTGAACTCTGGGGCTCAAGAGACCCAGTACTTC,CASSLNSGAQETQYF
NA,TRBD1,TRBJ1-2,TRBV27,TGTGCCAGCAGTTTCTCAGGGACAGGGTATTATGGCTACACCTTC,CASSFSGTGYYGYTF
NA,TRBD1,TRBJ1-4,TRBV5-1,TGCGCCAGCAGCTCACAGGGACAGGGCGGCGGAAAACTGTTTTTT,CASSSQGQGGGKLFF
NA,TRBD1,TRBJ1-2,TRBV11-2,TGTGCCAGCAGCTCAACCGGGACAGGACACTATGGCTACACCTTC,CASSSTGTGHYGYTF
NA,NA,TRBJ1-4,TRBV27,TGTGCCAGCAGTCCCTCACTGGCAACTAATGAAAAACTGTTTTTT,CASSPSLATNEKLFF
NA,NA,TRBJ1-2,TRBV4-3,TGCGCCAGCAGCCAAGGGACGGACTATGGCTACACCTTC,CASSQGTDYGYTF
once,NA,TRBJ1-5,TRBV19,TGTGCCAGTAGTGTTCGGGGAGGGGATCAGCCCCAGCATTTT,CASSVRGGDQPQHF
NA,TRBD1,TRBJ1-1,TRBV11-3,TGTGCCAGCAGCTTAGCCCGGACACCGGGACAGCCGAACACTGAAGCTTTCTTT,CASSLARTPGQPNTEAFF
NA,NA,TRBJ2-6,TRBV21-1,TGTGCCAGCAGCAAAACGACGGTCGCCAGCTCTGGGGCCAACGTCCTGACTTTC,CASSKTTVASSGANVLTF
NA,NA,TRBJ1-4,TRBV7-2,TGTGCCAGCAGCAGTGACACGGCTTCGAATGAAAAACTGTTTTTT,CASSSDTASNEKLFF
NA,TRBD1,TRBJ2-7,TRBV14,TGTGCCAGCAGCCACCTCCCGGGACAGGGGGCTACTGAGCAGTACTTC,CASSHLPGQGATEQYF